These 2 T cell receptor beta chains were all obtained from the same sample, sequenced in a study of T cell responses to AZD1222 COVID-19 vaccine. Using immunoSEQ multiplex PCR, the repertoire was profiled, and TCRdb retains in-frame clones only, with some absent. The sample holds 150,000 to 200,000 clones, roughly 92% seen once. The specimen comprised peripheral blood, sampled 28 days after the second dose of the MenACWY control vaccine. The receptors derive from an adult who received the MenACWY meningococcal vaccine as a control.

This clone was found once. This chain joins TRBV5-1 and TRBJ1-2; D is possibly TRBD1 (5 bases). The CDR3 contains 15 residues. V lost 1 base to trimming and J lost 6 bases, with 16 bases between them. Germline CDR1 and CDR2: SGHRS and YFSETQ. The CDR3 region is CASSLTTYLGDGYTF. Here the CDR3 DNA reads TGCGCCAGCAGCTTGACGACCTATTTAGGGGATGGCTACACCTTC.

The chain combines TRBV18 with TRBJ2-7, with 7 bases fitting TRBD2. Per germline, CDR1 KGHSH and CDR2 LQKENI. V lost 6 bases to trimming and J lost 4 bases; unmatched junction nucleotides: 9. This CDR3 is built from 14 residues. The CDR3 reads CASSQAGSFYEQYF. CDR3 bases: TGTGCCAGCTCCCAAGCGGGATCCTTTTACGAGCAGTACTTC. Supplemented by reference TRBV18 and TRBJ2-7, the full variable domain reads NAGVMQNPRHLVRRRGQEARLRCSPMKGHSHVYWYRQLPEEGLKFMVYLQKENIIDESGMPKERFSAEFPKEGPSILRIQQVVRGDSAAYFCASSQAGSFYEQYFGPGTRLTVT.